This TCR beta chain was captured in a study of T cells expressing NK-cell markers. On the study more broadly: Of eight sequenced donors, seven were HCMV-seropositive and one HCMV-seronegative.

5'RACE template switching with UMIs generated TCR beta cDNA. TCRdb re-called the 5' RACE reads and catalogs CDR3 proteins one per entry, DNA excluded. The sample includes 150,000 or so distinct CDR3 sequences. General study points: The share of CD8+ T cells held by dominant NKG2C+ clonotypes was about 1.0-8% in roughly 6 donors. For a few donors, these clonotypes were likewise the leading ones in the CD3+CD56-NKG2C+ fraction.

A remark on this clonotype: Its target is not known.

The CDR3 runs 15 residues. From germline, CDR1 is SQVTM and CDR2 ANQGSEA. The chain carries TRBV29-1 and TRBJ2-7; TCRdb's assignment of TRBD1 cannot be checked, as there is no DNA. The source material was blood T cells: a sorted CD56 or NKG2C T cell subset, CD4+ or CD8+ T cells, or bulk PBMC T cells (not recorded which). The TCR was taken from a woman in her fifties or sixties in good health. The CDR3 loop reads CSVGGVQGSSYEQYF.